These 11 T cell receptor beta chains share one sample of origin, sequenced in a study of T cell responses to AZD1222 COVID-19 vaccine. The assay was immunoSEQ multiplex PCR, and TCRdb's table has in-frame clones only and misses some. The sample shows 150,000 to 200,000 clones, 70% to 90% of them seen only once. The sample consisted of peripheral blood, taken 28 days after the second dose of the MenACWY control vaccine. These receptors were collected from an adult who received the MenACWY meningococcal vaccine as a control.

The table lists this clone with a count of one. The chain employs TRBV10-3 and TRBJ1-2; D unresolved. From germline, CDR1 is ENHRY and CDR2 SYGVKD. The CDR3 is made up of 15 amino acids. V gave up 4 bases and J gave up 4 bases, with 16 bases separating them. The CDR3 nucleotides read TGTGCCATCAGTGTCGTCAGTTCGACAAGCTATGGCTACACCTTC. Encoded protein: CAISVVSSTSYGYTF.

J is TRBJ2-7 and V is TRBV27; possibly TRBD2 for D (6 bases). The CDR3 is 16 amino acids. Deletions cut 1 base from V and 3 bases from J, with 16 bases between. Germline CDR1 MNHEY, CDR2 SMNVEV (reference sequence). The CDR3 protein is CASSLLARGASYEQYF. The CDR3 bases are TGTGCCAGCAGTTTATTGGCGCGGGGCGCTAGCTACGAGCAGTACTTC.

The chain couples TRBV28 to TRBJ2-1; a weak D match, TRBD2 (6 bases). Germline CDR1 is MDHEN and CDR2 is SYDVKM. V lost 2 bases, J lost 6 bases, and 8 bases lay in between. This CDR3 region has 13 residues. DNA for the CDR3: TGTGCCAGCAGTTTAGCGGGGTTCAATGAGCAGTTCTTC. Protein sequence: CASSLAGFNEQFF. Based on the CDR3 plus reference TRBV28 and TRBJ2-1, the full variable domain is DVKVTQSSRYLVKRTGEKVFLECVQDMDHENMFWYRQDPGLGLRLIYFSYDVKMKEKGDIPEGYSVSREKKERFSLILESASTNQTSMYLCASSLAGFNEQFFGPGTRLTVL.

This clone was found once. V is TRBV14 and J is TRBJ2-7, with 9 bases lining up with TRBD1. The germline CDR1 and CDR2 sequences are SGHDN and FVKESK. The CDR3 has 16 amino acids. After removal of 1 base from V and 5 bases from J, the junction contained 9 bases not matched to a gene. Here the CDR3 reads CASSQVVWDRAHEQYF. CDR3 in DNA: TGTGCCAGCAGCCAAGTTGTCTGGGACAGGGCCCACGAGCAGTACTTC.

This sequence joins TRBV29-1 and TRBJ1-1; D perhaps matches TRBD1 (6 bases). CDR1 is SQVTM, CDR2 ANQGSEA, per germline. The CDR3 totals 13 residues. Trimming removed 6 bases at V and 1 base at J, with 12 bases between. This CDR3 is CSVRRDTNTEAFF. Here the CDR3 DNA reads TGCAGCGTCCGAAGGGACACGAACACTGAAGCTTTCTTT. Together with reference TRBV29-1 and TRBJ1-1, the CDR3 gives the full variable domain: SAVISQKPSRDICQRGTSLTIQCQVDSQVTMMFWYRQQPGQSLTLIATANQGSEATYESGFVIDKFPISRPNLTFSTLTVSNMSPEDSSIYLCSVRRDTNTEAFFGQGTRLTVV.

The V and J genes are TRBV27 and TRBJ2-1; D not resolved. The CDR3 spans 13 residues. V was cut by 2 bases and J by 6 bases, with 8 bases left in between. Germline lookup yields CDR1 MNHEY and CDR2 SMNVEV (reference sequence). The CDR3 region is CASSLGPSNEQFF. CDR3 in DNA: TGTGCCAGCAGTTTAGGGCCGTCCAATGAGCAGTTCTTC.

CDR3 sequence (DNA): TGTGCCAGCTCACCAAGGCGAGAAGAGACCCAGTACTTC. It is translated as CASSPRREETQYF. The chain has TRBV18 and TRBJ2-5; D is unresolved. Germline CDR1 and CDR2: KGHSH and LQKENI. Trimming took 2 bases from V and 3 from J, leaving 7 bases between them. The CDR3 length is 13 residues.

The chain carries TRBV30 and TRBJ1-2; D is possibly TRBD1 (5 bases). The germline V and J ends were trimmed by 4 bases and 5 bases, with 14 bases remaining between them. Germline assignment: CDR1 GTSNPN and CDR2 SVGIG (reference sequence). The CDR3 is 13 amino acids. The CDR3 is CAWMGQGSYGYTF. CDR3 sequence (DNA): TGTGCCTGGATGGGCCAGGGAAGTTATGGCTACACCTTC. Combining the CDR3 with reference TRBV30 and TRBJ1-2 gives the whole variable domain SQTIHQWPATLVQPVGSPLSLECTVEGTSNPNLYWYRQAAGRGLQLLFYSVGIGQISSEVPQNLSASRPQDRQFILSSKKLLLSDSGFYLCAWMGQGSYGYTFGSGTRLTVV.

The chain recombines TRBV15 with TRBJ2-7, with D possibly being TRBD1 (6 bases). Germline assignment: CDR1 LNHNV and CDR2 YYDKDF (reference sequence). The CDR3 is made up of 13 amino acids. Trimming removed 0 bases at V and 6 bases at J, with 9 bases between. The CDR3 loop reads CATSRDAGAEQYF. The CDR3 DNA reads as TGTGCCACCAGCAGAGATGCAGGGGCCGAGCAGTACTTC.

The chain links TRBV9 to TRBJ2-3; no clear D. Trimming shortened V by 3 bases and J by 0 bases, and 11 bases separated the two germline ends. The CDR3 totals 15 residues. Germline V gene sequence: CDR1 SGDLS, CDR2 YYNGEE. The CDR3 bases are TGTGCCAGCAGCGCCCCCGCGGCGAGCACAGATACGCAGTATTTT. It is translated as CASSAPAASTDTQYF.

The gene calls are TRBV30 and TRBJ1-5; D is possibly TRBD1 (5 bases). In germline, CDR1 is GTSNPN, CDR2 SVGIG (reference sequence). V was clipped by 0 bases and J by 3 bases, with 12 bases between them. The CDR3 runs 15 residues. In DNA form, the CDR3 reads TGTGCCTGGAGTGTTATCAAAGGGGCCAATCAGCCCCAGCATTTT. Protein product: CAWSVIKGANQPQHF.